The 14 T cell receptor beta chains listed next were all sequenced from one sample in a study of blood T cell repertoires in COVID-19. Profiling relied on immunoSEQ multiplex PCR, and the TCRdb table lists in-frame clones only, not all of them. The repertoire holds hundreds of thousands of clones, with around 79% as singletons. The material sequenced was peripheral blood. Receptors originate from a woman older than 75 with acute or convalescent COVID-19.

Written as DNA, the CDR3 is TGTGCCAGCAGAGGCAGGGGCCGAGGCACCCAGTACTTC. Amino acid sequence: CASRGRGRGTQYF. The chain recombines TRBV2 with TRBJ2-5; tentative D call: TRBD1 (6 bases). This CDR3 is 13 amino acids long. Looked up from germline, CDR1 is SNHLY and CDR2 is FYNNEI. The ends were cut back, 6 bases at V and 8 bases at J, with 16 bases in the middle.

The rearrangement joins TRBV18 to TRBJ2-7; 9 bases fit TRBD2. The J segment lost 3 bases and the V segment lost 3 bases, leaving 9 bases of the junction unmatched. The CDR3 sequence is 16 residues long. From germline, CDR1 is KGHSH and CDR2 LQKENI. The CDR3 nucleotides are TGTGCCAGCTCACCGGCCCTTAGCGGGGGCAACTACGAGCAGTACTTC. This encodes CASSPALSGGNYEQYF.

The V gene is TRBV30, the J gene TRBJ1-2; D unclear. This CDR3 has 12 amino acids. Germline V CDR1 and CDR2: GTSNPN, SVGIG (reference sequence). Deletions cut 1 base from V and 2 bases from J, with 5 bases between. CDR3 protein: CAWSEENYGYTF. The CDR3 nucleotides are TGTGCCTGGAGTGAAGAGAACTATGGCTACACCTTC.

V gene TRBV4-3 combines with J gene TRBJ1-5; D call uncertain. The V end was cut by 0 bases, the J end by 5 bases, with 8 bases between. Germline CDR1 and CDR2: LGHNA and YSLEER. The CDR3 sequence is 14 residues long. DNA for the CDR3: TGCGCCAGCAGCCAAGACAGGTTGGATCAGCCCCAGCATTTT. Protein: CASSQDRLDQPQHF.

The chain recombines TRBV5-5 with TRBJ2-7; 7 bases match TRBD2. Germline loops: CDR1 SGHKS, CDR2 YYEKEE (reference sequence). CDR3 length: 15 amino acids. The V and J ends lost 2 bases and 0 bases, in that order; junction bases with no gene match: 5. The CDR3, as DNA: TGTGCCAGCAGCTTTACTAGCGCGAACTCCTACGAGCAGTACTTC. Amino acids: CASSFTSANSYEQYF.

The chain is built from TRBV3-1 (or the pseudogene TRBV3-2) and TRBJ2-5; tentative D call: TRBD1 (6 bases). Trimming stripped 4 bases from V and 9 bases from J, with 15 bases between. The germline gives CDR1 LGHDT, CDR2 YNNKEL (reference sequence). The CDR3 runs to 13 residues. The CDR3 loop is CASSLDRRGAQYF. The CDR3 region has the DNA TGTGCCAGCAGCCTCGACAGGAGAGGGGCCCAGTACTTC.

This clone was seen a single time. V is TRBV19 and J is TRBJ1-5; no clear D gene. The V end lost 7 bases, the J end lost 3 bases, and 16 bases lay between the germline ends. This CDR3 contains 15 residues. Germline loops: CDR1 LNHDA, CDR2 SQIVND (reference sequence). CDR3 residues: CASNHPGIINQPQHF. As DNA, the CDR3 is TGTGCCAGTAACCACCCGGGGATAATCAATCAGCCCCAGCATTTT. The full variable domain, its missing parts supplied by reference TRBV19 and TRBJ1-5, is DGGITQSPKYLFRKEGQNVTLSCEQNLNHDAMYWYRQDPGQGLRLIYYSQIVNDFQKGDIAEGYSVSREKKESFPLTVTSAQKNPTAFYLCASNHPGIINQPQHFGDGTRLSIL.

This clone was detected only once. V gene TRBV5-1 combines with J gene TRBJ1-2; D gene unclear. Trimming took off 2 bases at V and 5 bases at J, with 13 bases between the two ends. This CDR3 is 14 amino acids long. Looked up from germline, CDR1 is SGHRS and CDR2 is YFSETQ. CDR3 in amino acids: CASSLSSPGYGYTF. CDR3 nucleotide sequence: TGCGCCAGCAGCTTATCCAGCCCGGGGTATGGCTACACCTTC.

The V call is TRBV2, the J call TRBJ2-1; perhaps TRBD1 as D (6 bases). The germline V gene encodes CDR1 SNHLY and CDR2 FYNNEI. The CDR3 runs to 13 residues. V was pared by 4 bases and J by 7 bases, with 11 bases between. CDR3 in DNA: TGTGCCAGCAGTGGTGACAGGCATAATGAGCAGTTCTTC. Protein: CASSGDRHNEQFF. Drawing the rest from reference TRBV2 and TRBJ2-1, the complete variable domain is EPEVTQTPSHQVTQMGQEVILRCVPISNHLYFYWYRQILGQKVEFLVSFYNNEISEKSEIFDDQFSVERPDGSNFTLKIRSTKLEDSAMYFCASSGDRHNEQFFGPGTRLTVL.

The V gene is TRBV2, the J gene TRBJ2-3, with D uncertain. From germline, CDR1 is SNHLY and CDR2 FYNNEI. Trimming removed 8 bases at V and 2 bases at J, with 11 bases between. The CDR3 consists of 13 residues. This CDR3 is CASHLGATDTQYF. CDR3 bases: TGTGCCAGCCACCTCGGAGCCACAGATACGCAGTATTTT.

This chain joins TRBV6-5 and TRBJ1-2; 8 nucleotides match TRBD1. Germline CDR1 reads MNHEY; CDR2 reads SVGAGI. The CDR3 is 16 residues long. Trimming removed 2 bases from V and 8 bases from J; junction bases left unmatched: 13. CDR3 amino acids: CASSYSWGQGATGYTF. DNA for the CDR3: TGTGCCAGCAGTTACAGTTGGGGGCAGGGGGCAACGGGCTACACCTTC.

The rearrangement links TRBV19 to TRBJ1-1; 7 positions match TRBD1. With 8 bases clipped from V and 4 bases from J, the junction kept 7 bases outside the gene matches. Germline CDR1 is LNHDA and CDR2 is SQIVND (reference sequence). The CDR3 extends over 13 amino acids. This chain's CDR3 is CASGTGESTEAFF. For the CDR3, the DNA is TGTGCCAGTGGCACAGGGGAGAGCACTGAAGCTTTCTTT. The full variable domain, completed using reference TRBV19 and TRBJ1-1, is DGGITQSPKYLFRKEGQNVTLSCEQNLNHDAMYWYRQDPGQGLRLIYYSQIVNDFQKGDIAEGYSVSREKKESFPLTVTSAQKNPTAFYLCASGTGESTEAFFGQGTRLTVV.

This chain connects TRBV7-9 to TRBJ1-6, with 7 bases fitting TRBD1. CDR1 is SEHNR and CDR2 is FQNEAQ in the germline V gene (reference sequence). CDR3 size: 15 residues. Trimming at V came to 4 bases and at J to 5 bases, leaving 5 bases not matched to a gene. CDR3 sequence: CASSSRQGNNSPLHF. The CDR3, as DNA: TGTGCCAGCAGCTCCCGACAGGGTAATAATTCACCCCTCCACTTT.

The genes are TRBV29-1 and TRBJ2-1; 10 nucleotides line up with TRBD2. Losses at the gene ends were 6 bases for V and 2 bases for J; bases not matched to a gene: 10. There are 16 residues in the CDR3. Germline CDR1 reads SQVTM; CDR2 reads ANQGSEA. The CDR3, as DNA: TGCAGCGTGACTAGCGGGCGGGGATTTGCCTACAATGAGCAGTTCTTC. Protein sequence: CSVTSGRGFAYNEQFF.